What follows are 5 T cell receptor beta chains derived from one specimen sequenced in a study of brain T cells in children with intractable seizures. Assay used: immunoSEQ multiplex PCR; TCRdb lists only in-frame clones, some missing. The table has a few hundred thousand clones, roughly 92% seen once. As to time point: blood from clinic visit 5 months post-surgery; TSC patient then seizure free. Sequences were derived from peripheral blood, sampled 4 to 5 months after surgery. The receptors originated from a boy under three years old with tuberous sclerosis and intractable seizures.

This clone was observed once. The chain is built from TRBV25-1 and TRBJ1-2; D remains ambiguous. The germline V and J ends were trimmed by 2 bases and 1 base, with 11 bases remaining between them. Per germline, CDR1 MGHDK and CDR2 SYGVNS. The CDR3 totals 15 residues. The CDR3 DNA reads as TGTGCCAGCAGTGAAGTGGGGAATGGTAACTATGGCTACACCTTC. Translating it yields CASSEVGNGNYGYTF.

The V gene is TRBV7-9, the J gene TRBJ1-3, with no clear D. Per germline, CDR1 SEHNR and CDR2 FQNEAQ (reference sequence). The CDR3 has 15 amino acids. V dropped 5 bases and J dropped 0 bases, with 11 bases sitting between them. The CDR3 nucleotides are TGTGCCAGCAGCGCCGACGGAAGCTCTGGAAACACCATATATTTT. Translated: CASSADGSSGNTIYF.

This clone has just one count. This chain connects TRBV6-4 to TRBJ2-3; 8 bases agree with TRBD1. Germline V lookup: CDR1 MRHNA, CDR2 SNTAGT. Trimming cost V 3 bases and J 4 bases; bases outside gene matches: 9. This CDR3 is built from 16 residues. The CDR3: CASSEATTGEADTQYF. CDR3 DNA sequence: TGTGCCAGCAGTGAGGCTACGACAGGGGAGGCAGATACGCAGTATTTT.

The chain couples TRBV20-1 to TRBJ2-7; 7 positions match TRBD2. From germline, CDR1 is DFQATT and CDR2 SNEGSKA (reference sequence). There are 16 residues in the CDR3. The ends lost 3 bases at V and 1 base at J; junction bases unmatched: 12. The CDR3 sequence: CSASEVSGVVSYEQYF. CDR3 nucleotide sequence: TGCAGTGCTAGTGAGGTCAGCGGGGTAGTGTCCTACGAGCAGTACTTC.

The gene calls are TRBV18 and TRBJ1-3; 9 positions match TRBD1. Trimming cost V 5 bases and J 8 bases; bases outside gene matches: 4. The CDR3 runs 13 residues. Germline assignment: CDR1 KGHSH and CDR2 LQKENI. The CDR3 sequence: CASSEDRGDTIYF. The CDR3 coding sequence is TGTGCCAGCTCAGAGGACAGGGGAGACACCATATATTTT.